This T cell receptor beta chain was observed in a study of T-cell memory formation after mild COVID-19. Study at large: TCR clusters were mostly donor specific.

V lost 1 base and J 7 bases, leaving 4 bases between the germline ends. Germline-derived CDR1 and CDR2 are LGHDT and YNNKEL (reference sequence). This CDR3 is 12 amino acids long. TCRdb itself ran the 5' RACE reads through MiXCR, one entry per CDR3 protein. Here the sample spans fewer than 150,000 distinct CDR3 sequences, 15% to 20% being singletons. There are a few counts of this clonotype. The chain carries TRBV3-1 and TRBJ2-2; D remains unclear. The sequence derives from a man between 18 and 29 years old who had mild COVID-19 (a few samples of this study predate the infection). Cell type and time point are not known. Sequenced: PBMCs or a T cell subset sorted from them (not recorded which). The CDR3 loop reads CASSQGGGELFF. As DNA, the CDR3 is TGTGCCAGCAGCCAAGGTGGCGGGGAGCTGTTTTTT.